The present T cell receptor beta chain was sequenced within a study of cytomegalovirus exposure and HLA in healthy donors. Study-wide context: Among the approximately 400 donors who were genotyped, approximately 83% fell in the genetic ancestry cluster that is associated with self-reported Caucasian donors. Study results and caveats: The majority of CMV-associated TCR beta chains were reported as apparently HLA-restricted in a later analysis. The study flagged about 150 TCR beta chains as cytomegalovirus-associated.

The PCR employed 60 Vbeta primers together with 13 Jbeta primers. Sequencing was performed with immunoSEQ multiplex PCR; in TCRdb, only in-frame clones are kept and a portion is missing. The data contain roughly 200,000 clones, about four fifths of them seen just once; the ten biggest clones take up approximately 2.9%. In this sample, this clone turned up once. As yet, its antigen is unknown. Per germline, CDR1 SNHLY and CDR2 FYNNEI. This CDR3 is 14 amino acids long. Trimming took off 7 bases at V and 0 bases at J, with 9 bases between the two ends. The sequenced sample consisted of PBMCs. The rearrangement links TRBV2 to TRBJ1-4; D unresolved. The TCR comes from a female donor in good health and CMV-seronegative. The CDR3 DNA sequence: TGTGCCAGCACCCGCGGGGCAACTAATGAAAAACTGTTTTTT. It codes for CASTRGATNEKLFF.